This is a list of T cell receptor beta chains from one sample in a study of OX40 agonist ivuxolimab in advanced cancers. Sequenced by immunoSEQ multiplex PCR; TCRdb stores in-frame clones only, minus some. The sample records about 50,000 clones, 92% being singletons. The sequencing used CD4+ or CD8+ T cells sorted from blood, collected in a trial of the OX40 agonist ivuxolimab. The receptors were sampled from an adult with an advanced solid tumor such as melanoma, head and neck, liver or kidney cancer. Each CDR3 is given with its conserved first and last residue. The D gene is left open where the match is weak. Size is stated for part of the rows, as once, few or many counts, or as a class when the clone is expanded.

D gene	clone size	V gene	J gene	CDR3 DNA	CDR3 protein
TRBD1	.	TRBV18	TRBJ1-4	TGTGCCAGCTCACCGGGACAGGGGGAAATAACTAATGAAAAACTGTTTTTT	CASSPGQGEITNEKLFF
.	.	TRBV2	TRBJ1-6	TGTGCCAGCAGGGATCTTAATTCACCCCTCCACTTT	CASRDLNSPLHF
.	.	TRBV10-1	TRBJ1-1	TGCGCCAGCAGTGAGTCGACGGGGACTGAAGCTTTCTTT	CASSESTGTEAFF
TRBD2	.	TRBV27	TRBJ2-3	TGTGCCAGCAGTTTGGTAGCGGGGGTGATAACAGATACGCAGTATTTT	CASSLVAGVITDTQYF
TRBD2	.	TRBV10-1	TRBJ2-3	TGCGCCAGCAGCCTAGCGGGGGGGCCTGATACGCAGTATTTT	CASSLAGGPDTQYF
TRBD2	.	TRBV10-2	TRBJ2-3	TGCGCCAGCAGTGGCCAACTAGCGGGGTTCACAGATACGCAGTATTTT	CASSGQLAGFTDTQYF
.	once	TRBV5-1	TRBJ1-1	TGCGCCAGCAGCTTCACAGGGACTGAAGCTTTCTTT	CASSFTGTEAFF
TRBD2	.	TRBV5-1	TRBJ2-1	TGCGCCAGCAGGGTCGGACTAGCGGGGACCCTAGATGAGCAGTTCTTC	CASRVGLAGTLDEQFF
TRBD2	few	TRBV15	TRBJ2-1	TGTGCCACCAGCAGAGATCTTGCGGGGGGAGACAATGAGCAGTTCTTC	CATSRDLAGGDNEQFF
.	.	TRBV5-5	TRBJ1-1	TGTGCCAGCAGGGTAAAACAGGGAGTCCCTGAAGCTTTCTTT	CASRVKQGVPEAFF
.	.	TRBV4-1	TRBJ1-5	TGCGCCAGCAGCCCCCCAGAGAGCAATCAGCCCCAGCATTTT	CASSPPESNQPQHF
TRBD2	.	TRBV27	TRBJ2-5	TGTGCCAGCAGTTTAGGGGGGGTGCGGGAGACCCAGTACTTC	CASSLGGVRETQYF
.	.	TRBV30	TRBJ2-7	TGTGCCTGGACCACGGCAGGCTACGAGCAGTACTTC	CAWTTAGYEQYF
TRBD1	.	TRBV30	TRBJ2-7	TGTGCCTGGGACAGGGGGCAAAAAGACGAGCAGTACTTC	CAWDRGQKDEQYF
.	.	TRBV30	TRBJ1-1	TGTGCCTGGAGTGTAGGAACAGTGAGCAACACTGAAGCTTTCTTT	CAWSVGTVSNTEAFF
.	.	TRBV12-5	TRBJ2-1	TGTGCTAGTGGTTTGGTTTTACAGGGAAGCTCCTACAATGAGCAGTTCTTC	CASGLVLQGSSYNEQFF
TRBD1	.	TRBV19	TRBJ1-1	TGTGCCAGTAGTATAGATCGCCTCAGGGGGCAGACCACTGAAGCTTTCTTT	CASSIDRLRGQTTEAFF
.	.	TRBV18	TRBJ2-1	TGTGCCAGCTCACCACGGCAGTTGGGGGATGAGCAGTTCTTC	CASSPRQLGDEQFF
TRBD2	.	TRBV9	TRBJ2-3	TGTGCCAGCAGCGTATCCGGGACTAGCGGGGGAGATACGCAGTATTTT	CASSVSGTSGGDTQYF
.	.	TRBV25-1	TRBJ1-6	TGTGCCAGCGCTAAGTATAATTCACCCCTCCACTTT	CASAKYNSPLHF
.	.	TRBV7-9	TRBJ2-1	TGTGCCAGCAGCTCCACGGTCAACGACAATGAGCAGTTCTTC	CASSSTVNDNEQFF
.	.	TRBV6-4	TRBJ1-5	TGTGCCAGCAGTGACCCCCCTCAGCCCCAGCATTTT	CASSDPPQPQHF
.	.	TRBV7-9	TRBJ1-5	TGTGCCAGCAGCTTTGGCGGGAATCAGCCCCAGCATTTT	CASSFGGNQPQHF
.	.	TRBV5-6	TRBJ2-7	TGTGCCAGCAGCTTGTCTCTGACTGAGAGGGACCACGAGCAGTACTTC	CASSLSLTERDHEQYF
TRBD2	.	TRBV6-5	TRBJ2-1	TGTGCCAGCAGTTACCGGGGGACTAGTGAGCAGTTCTTC	CASSYRGTSEQFF
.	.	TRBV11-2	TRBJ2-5	TGTGCCAGCAGCTTAGACGACAGCCAAGAGACCCAGTACTTC	CASSLDDSQETQYF
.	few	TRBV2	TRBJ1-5	TGTGCCAGCAGTGAAAATGGTGGAGACGGCAATCAGCCCCAGCATTTT	CASSENGGDGNQPQHF
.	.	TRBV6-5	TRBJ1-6	TGTGCCAGCAGTTACGAAGGGAGTTCACCCCTCCACTTT	CASSYEGSSPLHF
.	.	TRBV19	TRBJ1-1	TGTGCCTCATCCTCCGAGGGGGGGAACACTGAAGCTTTCTTT	CASSSEGGNTEAFF
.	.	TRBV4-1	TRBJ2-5	TGCGCCAGCAGCCAAGATGGGAAGTACCAAGAGACCCAGTACTTC	CASSQDGKYQETQYF
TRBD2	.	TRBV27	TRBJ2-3	TGTGCCAGCAGTTTTGACGGGGGGGCCAAAGATACGCAGTATTTT	CASSFDGGAKDTQYF
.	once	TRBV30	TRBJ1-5	TGTGCCTGGAACAGGTTAGGACAGCCCCAGCATTTT	CAWNRLGQPQHF
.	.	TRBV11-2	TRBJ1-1	TGTGCCAGCAGCTTAGAGACGGTTGAAGCTTTCTTT	CASSLETVEAFF
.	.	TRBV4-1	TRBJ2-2	TGCGCCAGCAGCCAAGATCCAGGGAACACCGGGGAGCTGTTTTTT	CASSQDPGNTGELFF
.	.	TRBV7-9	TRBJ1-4	TGTGCCAGCAGCTCGACAGGACCGAGAGGCCTGTTTTTT	CASSSTGPRGLFF
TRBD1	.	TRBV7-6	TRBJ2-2	TGTGCCAGCAGCTTCGGACAGGGAGGAGGCGGGGAGCTGTTTTTT	CASSFGQGGGGELFF
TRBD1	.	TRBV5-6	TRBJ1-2	TGTGCCAGCAGCACAGGGGGCTCTAACTATGGCTACACCTTC	CASSTGGSNYGYTF
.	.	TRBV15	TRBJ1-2	TGTGCCACCAGCAGAGATGTAAGGGGCGCCGGCAATAATGGCTACACCTTC	CATSRDVRGAGNNGYTF
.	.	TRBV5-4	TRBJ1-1	TGTGCCAGCAGCTGGGGGAACCTGAACACTGAAGCTTTCTTT	CASSWGNLNTEAFF
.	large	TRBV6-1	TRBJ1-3	TGTGCCAGCAGTGAACCAGGAGTCTCTGGAAACACCATATATTTT	CASSEPGVSGNTIYF
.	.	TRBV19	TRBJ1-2	TGTGCCAGTAGTACCTCCGGGACGGTCTATGGCTACACCTTC	CASSTSGTVYGYTF
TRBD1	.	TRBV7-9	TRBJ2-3	TGTGCCAGCAGCCCACAGGGGTTGACAGATACGCAGTATTTT	CASSPQGLTDTQYF
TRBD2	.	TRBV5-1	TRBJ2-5	TGCGCCAGCAGGCCTAGCGGGGGCCAGGGGGAGACCCAGTACTTC	CASRPSGGQGETQYF
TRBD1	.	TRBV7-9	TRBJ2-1	TGTGCCAGCAGCCCCGGGACAGGGGGCTTCGATGAGCAGTTCTTC	CASSPGTGGFDEQFF
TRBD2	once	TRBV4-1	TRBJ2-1	TGCGCCAGCAGCCAAGAGGGGACTAGCGGGGGGCGCAATGAGCAGTTCTTC	CASSQEGTSGGRNEQFF
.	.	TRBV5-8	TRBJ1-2	TGTGCCAGCAGCTTGGTGTGGGGTTGGGATGGCTACACCTTC	CASSLVWGWDGYTF
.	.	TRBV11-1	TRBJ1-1	TGTGCCAGCAGCTTAGACGATGAAGGACTTGGGAACACTGAAGCTTTCTTT	CASSLDDEGLGNTEAFF
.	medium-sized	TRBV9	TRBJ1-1	TGTGCCAGCAGCGCGCCCCAGGGGAAGACTGAAGCTTTCTTT	CASSAPQGKTEAFF